This TCR beta chain was identified during a study of early T cells in non-severe SARS-CoV-2 infection. In this sample, this clonotype is medium-sized. Germline trimming cut 0 bases from V and 4 bases from J; bases unmatched to any gene: 6. From germline, CDR1 is MNHNS and CDR2 SASEGT. The CDR3 spans 17 residues. The protocol attached unique molecular identifiers to individual cDNA molecules. One entry per CDR3 protein results from TCRdb running MiXCR on the 5' RACE reads. The sample records around 9,000 distinct CDR3 sequences, roughly 5% being singletons. The receptor's source is an adult who was a healthcare worker with PCR-confirmed SARS-CoV-2 infection or an uninfected control (not recorded which). The chain links TRBV6-1 to TRBJ2-1; 10 nucleotides line up with TRBD2. The source material was whole blood. DNA of the CDR3: TGTGCCAGCAGTGAAGCCCCCCCTAGCGGGAGTTACAATGAGCAGTTCTTC. The encoded protein is CASSEAPPSGSYNEQFF.